Below, one T cell receptor (beta chain) is given with its context. Profiling relied on immunoSEQ multiplex PCR, and the TCRdb table lists in-frame clones only, not all of them. Of about 400,000 clones in the sample, roughly 86% were seen once. These data originate in a study of blood T cell repertoires in COVID-19. There are 15 residues in the CDR3. V was pared by 6 bases and J by 5 bases, with 20 bases between. Germline assignment: CDR1 MDHEN and CDR2 SYDVKM. This sequence originates from a woman in her twenties or thirties who had recovered from COVID-19. Specimen: PBMCs or T cells enriched from blood (not recorded which). The chain has TRBV28 and TRBJ2-7, with D perhaps matching TRBD1 (9 bases). CDR3 nucleotides: TGTGCCAGCAGCCCGGGGGGGACAGGGTCTCACGAGCAGTACTTC. Translated, it gives CASSPGGTGSHEQYF.